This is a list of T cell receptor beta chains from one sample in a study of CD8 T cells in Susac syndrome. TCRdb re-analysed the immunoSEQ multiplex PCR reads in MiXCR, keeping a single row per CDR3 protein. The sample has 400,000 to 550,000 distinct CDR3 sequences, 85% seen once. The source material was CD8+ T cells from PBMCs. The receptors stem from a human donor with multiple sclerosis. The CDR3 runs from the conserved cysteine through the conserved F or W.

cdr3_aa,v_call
CASSPLSRGGSNQPQHF,TRBV7-6
CASTGTNTEAFF,TRBV25-1
CASRTRVLGSGTDTQYF,TRBV6-2/TRBV6-3
CASSYRAGANTGELFF,TRBV6-2/TRBV6-3
CSARDRQDYEQYF,TRBV20-1
CASSSLDQGWDGYTF,TRBV5-4
CASSYLGQVYEQYF,TRBV6-2/TRBV6-3
CAWSDSYEQYF,TRBV30
CASALGGSYGYTF,TRBV12-5
CASSPTGSNQPQHF,TRBV12-3/TRBV12-4
CATLSVANTEAFF,TRBV19
CASSDGIGEGYTF,TRBV9
CASSLGTLGYGYTF,TRBV5-5
CATSGRLTDTQYF,TRBV24-1
CASSPLLAVDTQYF,TRBV12-3/TRBV12-4
CASSFSREPTDTQYF,TRBV27
CASSQDGLDGDEQFF,TRBV4-1
CASSLSSGELFF,TRBV5-4
CASSPPGKPYEQYF,TRBV11-2
CASSQEWGRETQYF,TRBV3-1
CASIGTSGGRGEQFF,TRBV25-1
CASSYSRLAGVDEQYF,TRBV6-6
CAWTLGQGRYEQYF,TRBV30
CASSPAGFPGPTNTGELFF,TRBV4-1
CASSPHLSGQGPFMNTEAFF,TRBV4-1
CASSDRCYLPWGITYEQYF,TRBV2
CASSLRGTNHEQYF,TRBV27
CASSSRGNTGELFF,TRBV27
CASEGTNSDEQFF,TRBV2
CASSLRVAGDLSYEQYF,TRBV28
CASRIHGRRSSYNEQFF,TRBV7-3
CASSLGAGPTEAFF,TRBV5-1
CASKSISGNTIYF,TRBV19
CASSGYYGYTF,TRBV6-1
CASSLTFFGPGLHFNEQFF,TRBV3-1
CASSRSCFCSGANVLTF,TRBV14
CASSQEPGVWGYEQYF,TRBV4-1
CASSMGWELFF,TRBV19
CASSPGQVEVGANVLTF,TRBV27
CASSLVGGFDEAFF,TRBV5-1
CSARGGAGDYEQYF,TRBV20-1
CASSYIGDTEAFF,TRBV6-5
CASSLSQNIQYF,TRBV7-9
CASSLLGGDQPQHF,TRBV6-2/TRBV6-3
CASTWRDRQTQYF,TRBV6-2/TRBV6-3
CSVESGLGDGYTF,TRBV29-1
CAWSYRTEAFF,TRBV30
CSVEYPGALYNEQFF,TRBV29-1
CASSDVGGGELFF,TRBV6-4